The 21 T cell receptor beta chains given below trace back to one sample, sequenced in a study of beta chain features in type 1 diabetes. Study-wide findings and caveats: The study found moderately but significantly shorter TCRB CDR3s in all four CD4+ subsets of Type 1 diabetes patients.

Sequenced material consisted of expressed TCRB transcripts (all of the isolated RNA was reverse transcribed). Only in-frame clones appear in the TCRdb table, and some are missing; sequencing was by immunoSEQ multiplex PCR. The table records over 600,000 clones, around an eighth of them present only once. These receptors' targets are unknown. Sequenced material: naive CD4+ T cells from blood. The receptors come from a man aged 30 to 39 with type 1 diabetes.

The chain links TRBV4-3 to TRBJ1-3, with D unresolved. Germline V CDR1 and CDR2: LGHNA, YSLEER. The CDR3 covers 18 residues. V lost 0 bases and J lost 2, with 17 bases in between. The CDR3 is CASSQDRSLVGTGNTIYF. The CDR3 region has the DNA TGCGCCAGCAGCCAAGATCGATCACTTGTGGGGACTGGAAACACCATATATTTT.

This clone has just a few counts. This chain joins TRBV2 and TRBJ1-5; possibly TRBD1 for D (5 bases). The CDR3 contains 14 residues. CDR1 and CDR2 from the germline V gene are SNHLY and FYNNEI. Trimming removed 3 bases from V and 7 bases from J, with 13 bases in between. The CDR3: CASSEGGEGQPQHF. CDR3 bases: TGTGCCAGCAGTGAGGGGGGAGAAGGGCAGCCCCAGCATTTT.

Comments on this clone: Other DNA sequences in this sample translate to the same CDR3. The J gene is TRBJ2-7, the V gene TRBV18, with D unclear. Between the trimmed V and J ends, which lost 6 bases and 2 bases, there was a span of 8 bases. CDR1 is KGHSH and CDR2 is LQKENI in the germline V gene. This CDR3 is built from 12 residues. The CDR3: CASSPDTYEQYF. Written as DNA, the CDR3 is TGTGCCAGCTCCCCCGACACCTACGAGCAGTACTTC. The variable domain in full, completed from reference TRBV18 and TRBJ2-7, reads NAGVMQNPRHLVRRRGQEARLRCSPMKGHSHVYWYRQLPEEGLKFMVYLQKENIIDESGMPKERFSAEFPKEGPSILRIQQVVRGDSAAYFCASSPDTYEQYFGPGTRLTVT.

This clone was seen a handful of times. This chain connects TRBV25-1 to TRBJ2-5; tentatively, D is TRBD1 (5 bases). The V and J ends lost 1 base and 5 bases respectively, with 11 bases between them. The CDR3 is 14 amino acids. The germline V gene has CDR1 MGHDK and CDR2 SYGVNS. The CDR3 coding sequence is TGTGCCAGCAGTGAATGGGGCGGCCGGGAGACCCAGTACTTC. It specifies CASSEWGGRETQYF.

V gene TRBV14 combines with J gene TRBJ2-7; D is possibly TRBD1 or TRBD2 (5 bases each). This CDR3 is built from 16 residues. The germline gives CDR1 SGHDN, CDR2 FVKESK. Deletions cut 4 bases from V and 0 bases from J, with 16 bases between. The CDR3 loop reads CASSPLGTASSYEQYF. For the CDR3, the DNA is TGTGCCAGCAGCCCATTAGGGACGGCGAGCTCCTACGAGCAGTACTTC.

This rearrangement joins TRBV7-2 to TRBJ1-2, with D unresolved. Germline V CDR1 and CDR2: SGHTA, FQGNSA. CDR3 length: 12 amino acids. V lost 4 bases to trimming and J lost 6 bases, with 9 bases between them. The CDR3 region has the DNA TGTGCCAGCAGCTCCCCGGACGATGGCTACACCTTC. Protein: CASSSPDDGYTF.

In this sample, this clone turned up a few times. The chain couples TRBV9 to TRBJ2-1; D is ambiguous. Trimming shortened V by 1 base and J by 5 bases, and 13 bases separated the two germline ends. The length of the CDR3 is 15 residues. CDR1 is SGDLS and CDR2 is YYNGEE in the germline V gene. This chain's CDR3 is CASSVSAELHNEQFF. CDR3 DNA sequence: TGTGCCAGCAGCGTATCGGCGGAGCTACACAATGAGCAGTTCTTC.

V gene TRBV19 combines with J gene TRBJ2-6; 12 bases line up with TRBD1. Germline assignment: CDR1 LNHDA and CDR2 SQIVND (reference sequence). The CDR3 has 16 residues. V dropped 6 bases and J dropped 2; count of bases not matched to a gene: 2. The CDR3 DNA reads TGTGCCAGTAGGGGACAGGGGGCAGCTGGGGCCAACGTCCTGACTTTC. Its translation is CASRGQGAAGANVLTF.

The chain combines TRBV4-3 with TRBJ2-7; 7 positions agree with TRBD1. The CDR3 sequence is 15 residues long. J was trimmed by 3 bases and V by 6 bases; bases with no gene match: 11. Per germline, CDR1 LGHNA and CDR2 YSLEER. CDR3 residues: CASSPDGTVFYEQYF. The CDR3 coding sequence is TGCGCCAGCAGTCCAGATGGGACAGTGTTCTACGAGCAGTACTTC.

The rearrangement joins TRBV18 to TRBJ2-3; 7 positions match TRBD1. CDR1 and CDR2 (germline): KGHSH, LQKENI. V was clipped by 0 bases and J by 5 bases; unmatched bases: 2. The CDR3 spans 14 residues. DNA of the CDR3: TGTGCCAGCTCACCACCGAGGGGGCAAGATACGCAGTATTTT. Translation: CASSPPRGQDTQYF.

J is TRBJ1-6 and V is TRBV30; a possible D gene is TRBD1 (5 bases). Germline V CDR1 and CDR2: GTSNPN, SVGIG (reference sequence). This CDR3 is built from 16 residues. V lost 1 base and J 9 bases, leaving 19 bases between the germline ends. In nucleotides, the CDR3 is TGTGCCTGGAGTGGGGAATGGGTAGGGGATCGTTCACCCCTCCACTTT. This sequence encodes CAWSGEWVGDRSPLHF.

This clone was detected a few times. This chain joins TRBV19 and TRBJ2-5, with 7 bases lining up with TRBD2. This CDR3 is built from 14 residues. Germline assignment: CDR1 LNHDA and CDR2 SQIVND (reference sequence). V dropped 7 bases and J dropped 6; count of bases not matched to a gene: 11. CDR3 region: CASTPAGTEKTQYF. In nucleotides, the CDR3 is TGTGCCAGTACTCCAGCGGGGACCGAAAAGACCCAGTACTTC. Combining the CDR3 with reference TRBV19 and TRBJ2-5 gives the whole variable domain DGGITQSPKYLFRKEGQNVTLSCEQNLNHDAMYWYRQDPGQGLRLIYYSQIVNDFQKGDIAEGYSVSREKKESFPLTVTSAQKNPTAFYLCASTPAGTEKTQYFGPGTRLLVL.

This clone was found a few times. The V and J genes are TRBV19 and TRBJ1-1; TRBD1 agrees at 8 bases. The germline V gene has CDR1 LNHDA and CDR2 SQIVND (reference sequence). Trimming took 3 bases from V and 4 from J; bases not matched to a gene: 4. This CDR3 has 14 amino acids. The CDR3 here is CASSIDRGGTEAFF. CDR3 bases: TGTGCCAGTAGTATCGACAGGGGAGGCACTGAAGCTTTCTTT.

This clone was recorded a few times. This chain joins TRBV28 and TRBJ2-7, with D possibly being TRBD1 (5 bases). Trimming removed 8 bases from V and 6 bases from J, with 14 bases in between. This CDR3 spans 12 amino acids. CDR1 and CDR2 from the germline V gene are MDHEN and SYDVKM. CDR3 bases: TGTGCCAGCCAGGGCACCTCCCGCGAGCAGTACTTC. Its protein product is CASQGTSREQYF.

The chain combines TRBV7-8 with TRBJ2-4; weak D call: TRBD1 (5 bases). There are 16 residues in the CDR3. Per germline, CDR1 SGHVS and CDR2 FQNEAQ. Trimming shortened V by 1 base and J by 1 base, and 11 bases separated the two germline ends. The CDR3 sequence: CASSLEGSGAKNIQYF. The DNA for the CDR3 is TGTGCCAGCAGCTTAGAAGGGTCAGGGGCCAAAAACATTCAGTACTTC.

The genes are TRBV2 and TRBJ1-1, with 9 bases identical to TRBD1. The CDR3 is made up of 14 amino acids. Germline V gene lookup returns CDR1 SNHLY and CDR2 FYNNEI. The V and J ends lost 4 bases and 5 bases, in that order; junction bases with no gene match: 5. The CDR3 region is CASSVGQGSTEAFF. The CDR3 nucleotides read TGTGCCAGCAGTGTAGGACAGGGGTCGACTGAAGCTTTCTTT.

The V gene is TRBV9, the J gene TRBJ2-5, with 7 bases lining up with TRBD2. The V and J ends lost 0 bases and 5 bases, in that order; junction bases with no gene match: 1. This CDR3 is 13 amino acids long. Germline-derived CDR1 and CDR2 are SGDLS and YYNGEE. Written as DNA, the CDR3 is TGTGCCAGCAGCGTAGAACTAGCGGAGACCCAGTACTTC. Residues: CASSVELAETQYF.

The V call is TRBV5-1, the J call TRBJ2-1; 9 nucleotides agree with TRBD2. The CDR3 spans 16 residues. The germline V gene encodes CDR1 SGHRS and CDR2 YFSETQ. V lost 0 bases and J lost 8; bases outside the gene matches: 9. CDR3 amino acids: CASSLVGAGGLYEQFF. The CDR3, as DNA: TGCGCCAGCAGCTTGGTTGGAGCGGGGGGATTGTATGAGCAGTTCTTC.

This chain uses TRBV7-2 with TRBJ2-7; no clear D gene. The V end was cut by 5 bases, the J end by 7 bases, with 9 bases between. CDR1 is SGHTA, CDR2 FQGNSA, per germline. This CDR3 is 11 amino acids long. The CDR3 DNA sequence: TGTGCCAGCAGCGGACGTTATGAGCAGTACTTC. This translates into CASSGRYEQYF.

This clone was counted only a few times. Different DNA sequences within this sample yield the same CDR3. V gene TRBV7-8 combines with J gene TRBJ2-5; D remains ambiguous. Per germline, CDR1 SGHVS and CDR2 FQNEAQ. The CDR3 is 13 residues long. V shed 1 base and J shed 1 base, with 4 bases lying between them. In nucleotides, the CDR3 is TGTGCCAGCAGCTTAGGTCTCCAAGAGACCCAGTACTTC. It is translated as CASSLGLQETQYF.

V usage is TRBV4-2 and J usage is TRBJ2-2; 7 bases fit TRBD1. Germline trimming cut 4 bases from V and 5 bases from J; bases unmatched to any gene: 4. CDR3 length equals 14 residues. Germline V gene data show CDR1 as LGHNA and CDR2 as YNFKEQ. The CDR3, as DNA: TGTGCCAGCAGCCTCCGGGACAGAACCGGGGAGCTGTTTTTT. Translating it yields CASSLRDRTGELFF.